This T cell receptor (beta chain) was sequenced during a study of blood T cell repertoires in COVID-19. Overall study context: T cells, B-cell-depleted T cells, or PBMCs provided the cDNA or gDNA that served as material.

Original analysis: Reference gene primer amplification gave nucleated cell count estimates. Assay: immunoSEQ multiplex PCR; the TCRdb copy retains only in-frame clones and omits some. V and J calls and clone size are those listed in that table; D and trimming were worked out from the DNA. The repertoire holds approximately 240,000 clones, with around 83% as singletons. This clone was counted a few times. Germline V gives CDR1 SNHLY, CDR2 FYNNEI. V was clipped by 6 bases and J by 8 bases, with 14 bases between them. The CDR3 runs to 14 residues. This receptor was taken from a woman in her thirties or forties who had recovered from COVID-19. The chain has TRBV2 and TRBJ1-6; D gene unclear. Sequencing used peripheral blood. The CDR3 DNA reads TGTGCCAGCAGCCTACTGAGGGCTGATTCACCCCTCCACTTT. It translates to CASSLLRADSPLHF.